Below are 21 T cell receptor beta chains sequenced from a single sample in a study of cytomegalovirus exposure and HLA in healthy donors. The PCR had 60 Vbeta and 13 Jbeta primers. TCRdb keeps only in-frame clones here, not all; method: immunoSEQ multiplex PCR. The table has over 150,000 clones, around 80% seen once. The source material was PBMCs. These receptors all stem from a woman aged 45-59 years in good health and CMV-seropositive.

The J gene is TRBJ2-7, the V gene TRBV27, with 8 bases matching TRBD1. V was pared by 8 bases and J by 2 bases, with 14 bases of the junction left unmatched. The CDR3 is 16 residues long. Germline V lookup: CDR1 MNHEY, CDR2 SMNVEV (reference sequence). DNA of the CDR3: TGTGCCAGCTCAAAGCAAGACCCACAGGGGGCCTACGAGCAGTACTTC. Its protein product is CASSKQDPQGAYEQYF.

This chain connects TRBV11-2 to TRBJ1-2, with D possibly TRBD1 on 6 matching bases. Germline loops: CDR1 SGHAT, CDR2 FQNNGV. CDR3 length: 14 amino acids. The V end was cut by 2 bases, the J end by 2 bases, with 9 bases between. The CDR3 DNA reads TGTGCCAGCAGCTTAAGGGGGATCAACTATGGCTACACCTTC. Protein product: CASSLRGINYGYTF.

The chain employs TRBV7-9 and TRBJ2-7, with 7 nucleotides matching TRBD1. CDR1 and CDR2 (germline): SEHNR, FQNEAQ (reference sequence). The CDR3 runs to 15 residues. The ends lost 5 bases at V and 0 bases at J; junction bases unmatched: 7. The CDR3 is CASSPSGTVSYEQYF. The CDR3 DNA follows: TGTGCCAGCAGCCCCTCCGGGACAGTCTCCTACGAGCAGTACTTC.

The chain links TRBV25-1 to TRBJ1-1, with D perhaps TRBD1 (6 bases). This CDR3 spans 14 amino acids. V was pared by 4 bases and J by 1 base, with 10 bases between. The germline V gene encodes CDR1 MGHDK and CDR2 SYGVNS. The CDR3 DNA sequence: TGTGCCAGCAGTGGGCTGGGGGCGAACACTGAAGCTTTCTTT. Protein product: CASSGLGANTEAFF. Variable domain in full (rest from reference TRBV25-1 and TRBJ1-1): EADIYQTPRYLVIGTGKKITLECSQTMGHDKMYWYQQDPGMELHLIHYSYGVNSTEKGDLSSESTVSRIRTEHFPLTLESARPSHTSQYLCASSGLGANTEAFFGQGTRLTVV.

This sequence joins TRBV27 and TRBJ2-2; 7 nucleotides match TRBD2. Germline-derived CDR1 and CDR2 are MNHEY and SMNVEV (reference sequence). This CDR3 is built from 15 residues. The V and J ends lost 8 bases and 7 bases, in that order; junction bases with no gene match: 13. This CDR3 is CASRKERERNGELFF. For the CDR3, the DNA is TGTGCCAGCCGAAAGGAGCGGGAAAGGAACGGGGAGCTGTTTTTT.

The CDR3 protein is CASSRAGTDNEKLFF. The CDR3 DNA reads as TGTGCCAGCAGCCGGGCGGGGACCGATAATGAAAAACTGTTTTTT. This rearrangement joins TRBV5-5 to TRBJ1-4; D possibly corresponds to TRBD1 (5 bases). The CDR3 has 15 amino acids. The V end was cut by 4 bases, the J end by 4 bases, with 14 bases between. CDR1 is SGHKS, CDR2 YYEKEE, per germline (reference sequence).

This clone was counted a single time. The chain has TRBV7-9 and TRBJ2-7; D gene ambiguous. There are 17 residues in the CDR3. Looked up from germline, CDR1 is SEHNR and CDR2 is FQNEAQ (reference sequence). V was pared by 6 bases and J by 0 bases, with 21 bases between. The CDR3 protein is CASSPPKRNTNSYEQYF. The CDR3 region has the DNA TGTGCCAGCAGTCCCCCGAAGCGTAACACCAACTCCTACGAGCAGTACTTC.

This rearrangement joins TRBV5-4 to TRBJ2-2, with D unresolved. Germline assignment: CDR1 SGHNT and CDR2 YYREEE (reference sequence). The V end was cut by 0 bases, the J end by 1 base, with 4 bases between. CDR3 length: 14 amino acids. CDR3 protein: CASSLALNTGELFF. The CDR3 nucleotides read TGTGCCAGCAGCTTGGCCCTGAACACCGGGGAGCTGTTTTTT.

Turning to this clone: Other DNA sequences in this sample translate to the same CDR3. This chain links TRBV7-9 with TRBJ2-2, with 10 bases that match TRBD2. The V gene end was trimmed by 7 bases and the J gene end by 5 bases; junction bases not matched to a gene: 4. The germline gives CDR1 SEHNR, CDR2 FQNEAQ (reference sequence). The CDR3 loop spans 14 amino acids. CDR3 residues: CASTLAGATGELFF. CDR3 DNA sequence: TGTGCCAGCACTCTAGCGGGAGCGACCGGGGAGCTGTTTTTT.

The chain combines TRBV5-1 with TRBJ1-1; 9 bases are shared with TRBD1. CDR3 length: 15 residues. V lost 2 bases to trimming and J lost 0 bases; unmatched junction nucleotides: 2. The germline CDR1 and CDR2 sequences are SGHRS and YFSETQ. CDR3 region: CASSLRTGVNTEAFF. The CDR3 nucleotides read TGCGCCAGCAGCTTAAGGACAGGGGTGAACACTGAAGCTTTCTTT.

The V call is TRBV19, the J call TRBJ2-1; weak D call: TRBD2 (6 bases). The CDR3 totals 16 residues. V was clipped by 5 bases and J by 1 base, with 15 bases between them. Germline assignment: CDR1 LNHDA and CDR2 SQIVND (reference sequence). The CDR3 is CASSALGSGSYNEQFF. CDR3 nucleotide sequence: TGTGCCAGTAGTGCCTTAGGGAGCGGGTCCTACAATGAGCAGTTCTTC.

The chain joins TRBV29-1 to TRBJ2-1; no firm D call. CDR3 length equals 12 residues. The ends were cut back, 2 bases at V and 5 bases at J, with 7 bases in the middle. The germline gives CDR1 SQVTM, CDR2 ANQGSEA. The CDR3 is CSVEYLDNEQFF. CDR3 sequence (DNA): TGCAGCGTTGAATATCTCGACAATGAGCAGTTCTTC.

The chain carries TRBV11-2 and TRBJ2-4; 9 bases line up with TRBD2. With 5 bases clipped from V and 1 base from J, the junction kept 9 bases outside the gene matches. This CDR3 region has 17 residues. Germline V gives CDR1 SGHAT, CDR2 FQNNGV. As DNA, the CDR3 is TGTGCCAGCAGCCCCTCCCGGAGCGGGAGGGCCAAAAACATTCAGTACTTC. Protein: CASSPSRSGRAKNIQYF. Using reference TRBV11-2 and TRBJ2-4 for the parts outside the CDR3, the full variable domain is EAGVAQSPRYKIIEKRQSVAFWCNPISGHATLYWYQQILGQGPKLLIQFQNNGVVDDSQLPKDRFSAERLKGVDSTLKIQPAKLEDSAVYLCASSPSRSGRAKNIQYFGAGTRLSVL.

V gene TRBV29-1 combines with J gene TRBJ2-5; tentative D call: TRBD2 (6 bases). V was pared by 7 bases and J by 5 bases, with 23 bases between. Germline lookup yields CDR1 SQVTM and CDR2 ANQGSEA. This CDR3 contains 15 residues. CDR3 in DNA: TGCAGCGCAAAGCCACTAGGGACTTCTTTGGAGACCCAGTACTTC. Translating gives CSAKPLGTSLETQYF.

The genes are TRBV9 and TRBJ1-1, with no clear D. CDR3 length: 13 residues. The germline V gene has CDR1 SGDLS and CDR2 YYNGEE. The ends were cut back, 1 base at V and 2 bases at J, with 6 bases in the middle. CDR3 sequence: CASSVLSNTEAFF. The CDR3 DNA reads TGTGCCAGCAGCGTACTGAGTAACACTGAAGCTTTCTTT.

The J gene is TRBJ2-7, the V gene TRBV28, with TRBD1 matching 7 bases. This CDR3 spans 15 amino acids. Germline trimming cut 1 base from V and 1 base from J; bases unmatched to any gene: 4. Germline CDR1 is MDHEN and CDR2 is SYDVKM. CDR3 sequence (DNA): TGTGCCAGCAGTTTATTGGGACAGAAATCCTACGAGCAGTACTTC. Protein: CASSLLGQKSYEQYF.

This chain connects TRBV7-9 to TRBJ1-6; tentative D call: TRBD1 (5 bases). CDR3 length equals 14 residues. Trimming cost V 5 bases and J 6 bases, with 11 bases left between them. The germline V gene has CDR1 SEHNR and CDR2 FQNEAQ (reference sequence). The CDR3 nucleotides are TGTGCCAGCAGCGGCCGGGACTCTAATTCACCCCTCCACTTT. Protein sequence: CASSGRDSNSPLHF.

This sequence joins TRBV5-1 and TRBJ2-3, with D possibly TRBD1 on 6 matching bases. The V gene's germline CDR1 is SGHRS and CDR2 YFSETQ. V shed 1 base and J shed 1 base, with 7 bases lying between them. The CDR3 length is 14 residues. DNA of the CDR3: TGCGCCAGCAGCTTGCCAGGGGGCACAGATACGCAGTATTTT. Amino acids: CASSLPGGTDTQYF. The variable domain in full, completed from reference TRBV5-1 and TRBJ2-3, reads KAGVTQTPRYLIKTRGQQVTLSCSPISGHRSVSWYQQTPGQGLQFLFEYFSETQRNKGNFPGRFSGRQFSNSRSEMNVSTLELGDSALYLCASSLPGGTDTQYFGPGTRLTVL.

There are a few counts of this clone. V gene TRBV5-8 combines with J gene TRBJ2-2, with D unclear. Trimming removed 0 bases at V and 5 bases at J, with 14 bases between. Germline-derived CDR1 and CDR2 are SGHTS and YDEGEE. The CDR3 sequence is 16 residues long. The CDR3 bases are TGTGCCAGCAGCTTGGACCTAGGAAGGATAACCGGGGAGCTGTTTTTT. Residues: CASSLDLGRITGELFF.

Note on this clone: The junction does not match germline at one end; this may be a read error. The chain uses TRBV7-9 and TRBJ2-7; perhaps TRBD2 as D (6 bases). Germline CDR1 and CDR2: SEHNR and FQNEAQ (reference sequence). This CDR3 contains 14 residues. The CDR3 coding sequence is TGTTCCAGCAGCGTCGGAGGGCGCGGAAACGAGCAGTACTTC. It yields the protein CSSSVGGRGNEQYF. Variable domain in full (rest from reference TRBV7-9 and TRBJ2-7): DTGVSQNPRHKITKRGQNVTFRCDPISEHNRLYWYRQTLGQGPEFLTYFQNEAQLEKSRLLSDRFSAERPKGSFSTLEIQRTEQGDSAMYLCSSSVGGRGNEQYFGPGTRLTVT.

This clone has only one observation. This chain uses TRBV19 with TRBJ2-7; 8 nucleotides line up with TRBD2. The CDR3 has 13 residues. The junction had 6 bases not matched to a gene; V was cut back by 6 bases and J by 5 bases. From germline, CDR1 is LNHDA and CDR2 SQIVND (reference sequence). The CDR3 DNA reads as TGTGCCAGTAGGACAGCGGGGGAGAACGAGCAGTACTTC. This gives the protein CASRTAGENEQYF.